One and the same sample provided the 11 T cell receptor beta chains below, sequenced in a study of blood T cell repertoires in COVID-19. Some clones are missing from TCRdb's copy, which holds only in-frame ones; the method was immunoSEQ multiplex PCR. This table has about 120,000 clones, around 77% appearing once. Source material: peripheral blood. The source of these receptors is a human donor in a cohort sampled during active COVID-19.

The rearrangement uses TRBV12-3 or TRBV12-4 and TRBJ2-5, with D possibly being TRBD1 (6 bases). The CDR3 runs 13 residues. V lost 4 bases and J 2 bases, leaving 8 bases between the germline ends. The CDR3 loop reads CASSWGQQETQYF. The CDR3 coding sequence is TGTGCCAGCAGTTGGGGACAACAAGAGACCCAGTACTTC.

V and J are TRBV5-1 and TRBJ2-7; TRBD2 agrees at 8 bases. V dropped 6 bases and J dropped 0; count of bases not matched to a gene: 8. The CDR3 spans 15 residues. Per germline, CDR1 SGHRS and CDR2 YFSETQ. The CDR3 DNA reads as TGCGCCAGCACTTTAGCGGGAAGCAACTCCTACGAGCAGTACTTC. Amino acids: CASTLAGSNSYEQYF.

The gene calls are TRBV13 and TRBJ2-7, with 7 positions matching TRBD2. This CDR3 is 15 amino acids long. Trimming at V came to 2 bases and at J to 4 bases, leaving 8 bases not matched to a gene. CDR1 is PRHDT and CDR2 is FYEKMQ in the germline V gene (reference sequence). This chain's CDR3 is CASSLFGGRGYEQYF. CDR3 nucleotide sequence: TGTGCCAGCAGCTTATTCGGCGGGAGAGGATACGAGCAGTACTTC.

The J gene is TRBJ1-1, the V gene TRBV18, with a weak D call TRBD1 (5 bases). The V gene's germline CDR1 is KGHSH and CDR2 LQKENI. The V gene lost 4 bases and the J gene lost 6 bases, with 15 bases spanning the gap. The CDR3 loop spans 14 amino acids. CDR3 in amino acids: CASSQGASAPEAFF. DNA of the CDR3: TGTGCCAGCTCACAAGGGGCTTCGGCCCCTGAAGCTTTCTTT. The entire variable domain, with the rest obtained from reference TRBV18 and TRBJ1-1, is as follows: NAGVMQNPRHLVRRRGQEARLRCSPMKGHSHVYWYRQLPEEGLKFMVYLQKENIIDESGMPKERFSAEFPKEGPSILRIQQVVRGDSAAYFCASSQGASAPEAFFGQGTRLTVV.

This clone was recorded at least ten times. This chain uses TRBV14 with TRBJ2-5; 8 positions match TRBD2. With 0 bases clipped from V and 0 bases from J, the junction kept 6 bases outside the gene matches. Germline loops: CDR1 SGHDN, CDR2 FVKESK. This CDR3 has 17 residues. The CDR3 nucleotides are TGTGCCAGCAGCCAAGAGGTAGCGGGATCGTACCAAGAGACCCAGTACTTC. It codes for CASSQEVAGSYQETQYF.

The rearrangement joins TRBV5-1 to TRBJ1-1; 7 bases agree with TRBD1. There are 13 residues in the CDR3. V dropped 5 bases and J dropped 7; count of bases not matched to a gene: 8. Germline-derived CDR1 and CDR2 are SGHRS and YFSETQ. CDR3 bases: TGCGCCAGCAGTTTCTTAGGGGGCGATGAAGCTTTCTTT. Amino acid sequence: CASSFLGGDEAFF.

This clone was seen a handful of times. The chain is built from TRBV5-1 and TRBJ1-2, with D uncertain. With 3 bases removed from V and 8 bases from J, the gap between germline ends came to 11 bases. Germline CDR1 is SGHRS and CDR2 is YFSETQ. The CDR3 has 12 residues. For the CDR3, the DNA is TGCGCCAGCAGCTCGTTTTCGGGGGGCTACACCTTC. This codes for CASSSFSGGYTF.

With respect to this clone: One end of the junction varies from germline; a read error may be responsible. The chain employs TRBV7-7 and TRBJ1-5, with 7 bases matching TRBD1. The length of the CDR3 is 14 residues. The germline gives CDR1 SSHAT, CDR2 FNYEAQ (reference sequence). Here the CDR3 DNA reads TGTGCTAGCAGCTTGGACAGGCGCAATCAGCCCCAGCATTTT. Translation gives CASSLDRRNQPQHF.

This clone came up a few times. CDR3 in DNA: TGTGCCAGCAGTTACTCTCTGGAAAAACTGTTTTTT. It is translated as CASSYSLEKLFF. The chain combines TRBV6-5 with TRBJ1-4; D gene uncertain. Trimming shortened V by 0 bases and J by 8 bases, and 4 bases separated the two germline ends. This CDR3 has 12 residues. Germline V gene sequence: CDR1 MNHEY, CDR2 SVGAGI.

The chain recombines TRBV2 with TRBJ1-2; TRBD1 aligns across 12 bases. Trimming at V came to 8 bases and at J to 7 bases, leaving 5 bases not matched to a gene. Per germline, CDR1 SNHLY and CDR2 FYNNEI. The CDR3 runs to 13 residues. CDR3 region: CASQGQGAGGYTF. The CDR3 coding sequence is TGTGCCAGCCAGGGACAGGGGGCTGGTGGCTACACCTTC.

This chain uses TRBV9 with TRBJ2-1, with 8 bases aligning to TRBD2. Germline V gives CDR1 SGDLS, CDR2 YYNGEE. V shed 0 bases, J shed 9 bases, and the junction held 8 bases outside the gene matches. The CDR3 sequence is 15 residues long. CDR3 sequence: CASSVGVGGAVEQFF. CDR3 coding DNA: TGTGCCAGCAGCGTAGGGGTCGGGGGGGCGGTTGAGCAGTTCTTC.